This T cell receptor beta chain was captured in a study of shared clonotypes between healthy human individuals. Study conclusions and caveats: The rarefaction results pointed to incomplete sorted-subset sequencing despite large depth.

This clone was observed at least ten times. Antigen specificity is unknown. Caucasian adults residing in Nashville, Tennessee made up all the donors. Between the trimmed V and J ends, which lost 1 base and 4 bases, there was a span of 8 bases. Germline V gives CDR1 SGHTA, CDR2 FQGNSA. The CDR3 contains 14 residues. This table comes from immunoSEQ multiplex PCR, and its TCRdb copy is limited to in-frame clones, with some not included. Among around 700,000 clones listed, roughly 70% were seen once. This clonotype was obtained from a woman aged 25-40 years in good health. The rearrangement uses TRBV7-2 and TRBJ2-1; no clear D. The sequencing sample was made of memory CD4+ T cells sorted from blood. Subset given: CD45RA-negative fraction. The CDR3 DNA sequence: TGTGCCAGCAGCTTAGATTGGGGTTACAATGAGCAGTTCTTC. This codes for CASSLDWGYNEQFF.